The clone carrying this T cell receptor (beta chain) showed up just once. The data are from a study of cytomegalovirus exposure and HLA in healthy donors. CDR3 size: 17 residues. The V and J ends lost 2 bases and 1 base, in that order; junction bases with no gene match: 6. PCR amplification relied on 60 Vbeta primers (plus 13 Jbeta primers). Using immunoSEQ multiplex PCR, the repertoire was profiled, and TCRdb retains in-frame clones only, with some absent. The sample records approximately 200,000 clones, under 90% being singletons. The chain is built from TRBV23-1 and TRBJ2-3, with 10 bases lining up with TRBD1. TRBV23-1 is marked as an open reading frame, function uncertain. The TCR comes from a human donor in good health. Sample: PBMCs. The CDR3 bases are TGCGCCAGCAGTCAAATCCGGGACAGGGGTGGCACAGATACGCAGTATTTT. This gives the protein CASSQIRDRGGTDTQYF.